This entry lists 28 T cell receptor beta chains sequenced from one sample in a study of blood T cell repertoires in COVID-19. The table came from immunoSEQ multiplex PCR; TCRdb's copy has only in-frame clones and leaves some out. In the table there are approximately 300,000 clones, more than 70% of which are singletons. Source material: peripheral blood. These receptors originate from a woman aged 50 to 60 with acute or convalescent COVID-19.

V is TRBV29-1 and J is TRBJ2-7, with TRBD1 identical over 7 bases. The CDR3 sequence is 11 residues long. Trimming removed 5 bases from V and 4 bases from J; junction bases left unmatched: 2. The germline CDR1 and CDR2 sequences are SQVTM and ANQGSEA. DNA of the CDR3: TGCAGCGTTCTGGGACAGTACGAGCAGTACTTC. This gives the protein CSVLGQYEQYF.

A single count supports this clone. The V call is TRBV23-1, the J call TRBJ1-4, with D possibly matching TRBD1 (6 bases). TRBV23-1 is labeled an ORF, and its function is uncertain. The CDR3 contains 15 residues. Trimming pared 5 bases from V and 4 bases from J, leaving 14 bases between. This CDR3 is CASSTGTGFNEKLFF. As DNA, the CDR3 is TGCGCCAGCAGTACAGGTACAGGGTTTAATGAAAAACTGTTTTTT.

CDR3 nucleotide sequence: TGTGCCAGTACCACCGGAGCGGCCCGCACAGATACGCAGTATTTT. It translates to CASTTGAARTDTQYF. This rearrangement joins TRBV9 to TRBJ2-3; TRBD2 might be the D (5 bases). CDR1 and CDR2 (germline): SGDLS, YYNGEE. The germline V and J ends were trimmed by 8 bases and 1 base, with 17 bases remaining between them. The CDR3 sequence is 15 residues long. Looking up the rest from reference TRBV9 and TRBJ2-3 gives the full variable domain: DSGVTQTPKHLITATGQRVTLRCSPRSGDLSVYWYQQSLDQGLQFLIQYYNGEERAKGNILERFSAQQFPDLHSELNLSSLELGDSALYFCASTTGAARTDTQYFGPGTRLTVL.

The chain uses TRBV11-3 and TRBJ2-2; D remains unclear. CDR3 length equals 14 residues. Trimming left V 5 bases short and J 7 bases short, with 14 bases between. The germline V gene has CDR1 SGHNT and CDR2 YENEEA. The CDR3 DNA reads as TGTGCCAGCAGCCACGTGAATAGTGGCGGGGAGCTGTTTTTT. As protein: CASSHVNSGGELFF. Based on the CDR3 plus reference TRBV11-3 and TRBJ2-2, the full variable domain is EAGVVQSPRYKIIEKKQPVAFWCNPISGHNTLYWYLQNLGQGPELLIRYENEEAVDDSQLPKDRFSAERLKGVDSTLKIQPAELGDSAVYLCASSHVNSGGELFFGEGSRLTVL.

V is TRBV3-1 (or the pseudogene TRBV3-2) and J is TRBJ1-4; D remains ambiguous. Deletions cut 4 bases from V and 2 bases from J, with 8 bases between. This CDR3 comprises 14 residues. CDR1 LGHDT and CDR2 YNNKEL come from the germline V gene (reference sequence). The CDR3 region has the DNA TGTGCCAGCAGCCGAGGTATCACTAATGAAAAACTGTTTTTT. Its translation: CASSRGITNEKLFF.

The CDR3 is CASSQRLAETDTQYF. For the CDR3, the DNA is TGCGCCAGCAGCCAAAGACTAGCGGAAACAGATACGCAGTATTTT. V is TRBV5-1 and J is TRBJ2-3; 9 nucleotides line up with TRBD2. The CDR3 runs 15 residues. Trimming at V came to 4 bases and at J to 3 bases, leaving 6 bases not matched to a gene. CDR1 is SGHRS, CDR2 YFSETQ, per germline.

CDR3 region: CAAKGQGSTLAKNIQYF. The CDR3 bases are TGTGCAGCGAAGGGACAGGGCTCGACCCTGGCCAAAAACATTCAGTACTTC. This chain uses TRBV12-2 with TRBJ2-4; the table calls TRBD1, which could not be checked here. TRBV12-2 is a pseudogene. The CDR3 is made up of 17 amino acids.

Only one count was recorded for this clone. The chain is built from TRBV10-3 and TRBJ2-3; 11 bases align to TRBD2. Trimming took 8 bases from V and 0 from J; bases not matched to a gene: 1. CDR3 length: 14 amino acids. CDR1 ENHRY and CDR2 SYGVKD come from the germline V gene. In DNA, the CDR3 is TGTGCCATCCGACTAGCGGGAAGCACAGATACGCAGTATTTT. This encodes CAIRLAGSTDTQYF.

This clone was found once. The chain employs TRBV30 and TRBJ2-5, with 7 bases identical to TRBD1. Unmatched junction bases numbered 0, after V lost 4 bases and J lost 4 bases. CDR1 and CDR2 from the germline V gene are GTSNPN and SVGIG (reference sequence). The CDR3 length is 11 residues. As DNA, the CDR3 is TGTGCCTGGAACAGGGGAGAGACCCAGTACTTC. Its translation: CAWNRGETQYF.

The chain uses TRBV9 and TRBJ2-7, with 10 bases that match TRBD2. The CDR3 totals 15 residues. The V segment lost 0 bases and the J segment 2 bases; nucleotides outside the gene matches: 2. Germline V lookup: CDR1 SGDLS, CDR2 YYNGEE. The CDR3 is CASSVEAGGPYEQYF. The CDR3, as DNA: TGTGCCAGCAGCGTAGAAGCGGGAGGGCCCTACGAGCAGTACTTC.

The chain links TRBV6-2 or TRBV6-3 to TRBJ2-3; tentatively, D is TRBD1 (5 bases). Looked up from germline, CDR1 is MNHEY and CDR2 is SVGEGT. The V gene lost 4 bases and the J gene lost 3 bases, with 14 bases spanning the gap. The length of the CDR3 is 15 residues. CDR3 residues: CASSLGALLTDTQYF. For the CDR3, the DNA is TGTGCCAGCAGTTTAGGGGCTCTGCTGACAGATACGCAGTATTTT.

The genes are TRBV19 and TRBJ2-2, with 7 bases lining up with TRBD1. CDR1 is LNHDA and CDR2 is SQIVND in the germline V gene (reference sequence). V trimming: 5 bases; J trimming: 4 bases; junction bases outside the gene matches: 4. The CDR3 length is 14 residues. The CDR3, as DNA: TGTGCCAGTAGTTTCAACAGGGGCACCGGGGAGCTGTTTTTT. It yields the protein CASSFNRGTGELFF.

This chain joins TRBV7-9 and TRBJ2-7; D unclear. Per germline, CDR1 SEHNR and CDR2 FQNEAQ (reference sequence). V was trimmed by 5 bases and J by 0 bases, leaving 8 bases between them. The CDR3 covers 13 residues. In nucleotides, the CDR3 is TGTGCCAGCAGCCACCTAGTCTCCTACGAGCAGTACTTC. This codes for CASSHLVSYEQYF.

This clone was detected only a few times. Here the CDR3 reads CASSLSSGTGDGYTF. CDR3 DNA: TGTGCCAGCAGCCTCTCGTCCGGGACAGGGGATGGCTACACCTTC. This sequence joins TRBV7-2 and TRBJ1-2, with 10 positions matching TRBD1. The CDR3 length is 15 residues. After removal of 5 bases from V and 6 bases from J, the junction contained 9 bases not matched to a gene. Germline V gene lookup returns CDR1 SGHTA and CDR2 FQGNSA.

The V call is TRBV10-1, the J call TRBJ2-6; possibly TRBD1 for D (6 bases). The CDR3 length is 17 residues. The germline gives CDR1 WNHNN, CDR2 SYGVQD (reference sequence). Trimming removed 8 bases at V and 0 bases at J, with 17 bases between. The DNA of the CDR3 is TGCGCCAGCCCTCTTTGGACAGTTAGCTCTGGGGCCAACGTCCTGACTTTC. Its protein product is CASPLWTVSSGANVLTF.

V usage is TRBV6-4 and J usage is TRBJ1-3; D call uncertain. The CDR3 spans 13 residues. From germline, CDR1 is MRHNA and CDR2 SNTAGT. The germline V and J ends were trimmed by 0 bases and 4 bases, with 4 bases remaining between them. The CDR3 region has the DNA TGTGCCAGCAGTGACTCGTCAGGAAACACCATATATTTT. Translated: CASSDSSGNTIYF.

The chain couples TRBV7-6 to TRBJ2-1; D may be TRBD2 (6 bases). The CDR3 is 17 residues long. V was trimmed by 3 bases and J by 0 bases, leaving 15 bases between them. Germline CDR1 reads SGHVS; CDR2 reads FNYEAQ. The CDR3 region has the DNA TGTGCCAGCAGCTTTCGGCCTTTAGCGGCCTCCTACAATGAGCAGTTCTTC. Amino acid sequence: CASSFRPLAASYNEQFF.

The genes are TRBV7-3 and TRBJ2-1, with 9 bases lining up with TRBD2. The CDR3 sequence is 16 residues long. In germline, CDR1 is SGHTA, CDR2 FQGTGA. V was clipped by 5 bases and J by 11 bases; unmatched bases: 16. The CDR3 DNA reads as TGTGCCAGCAGCCCTCCACTAGCGGGCCCCGGGGGGAAGCAGTTCTTC. Residues: CASSPPLAGPGGKQFF.

This clone turned up a few times. Other nucleotide sequences in the sample specify the same CDR3. The V gene is TRBV18, the J gene TRBJ2-7; TRBD1 matches 9 bases. The CDR3 contains 14 residues. From germline, CDR1 is KGHSH and CDR2 LQKENI. Losses at the gene ends were 3 bases for V and 5 bases for J; bases not matched to a gene: 5. The CDR3 nucleotides are TGTGCCAGCTCACCCGGGACAGGGAGGAACGAGCAGTACTTC. It yields the protein CASSPGTGRNEQYF.

In its sample, this clone was seen a few times. The V gene is TRBV3-1 (or the pseudogene TRBV3-2), the J gene TRBJ2-7; 7 nucleotides align to TRBD2. V shed 1 base and J 7 bases; nucleotides not matched to a gene: 16. The CDR3 consists of 17 residues. From germline, CDR1 is LGHDT and CDR2 YNNKEL (reference sequence). CDR3 amino acids: CASSQVWSGTPSQEQYF. The DNA of the CDR3 is TGTGCCAGCAGCCAAGTGTGGAGCGGGACCCCGTCTCAGGAGCAGTACTTC.

This clone was found once. The rearrangement joins TRBV9 to TRBJ2-3; 8 bases are a match to TRBD1. The CDR3 is made up of 16 amino acids. Germline values: CDR1 SGDLS, CDR2 YYNGEE. The ends lost 0 bases at V and 1 base at J; junction bases unmatched: 4. CDR3 bases: TGTGCCAGCAGCGTAGACCCGGGACAGGGCACAGATACGCAGTATTTT. Protein product: CASSVDPGQGTDTQYF.

This clone was observed a handful of times. The chain links TRBV28 to TRBJ1-1; tentative D call: TRBD1 (6 bases). Germline loops: CDR1 MDHEN, CDR2 SYDVKM. The ends were cut back, 6 bases at V and 6 bases at J, with 14 bases in the middle. The CDR3 spans 13 residues. CDR3 protein: CASSAGERAEAFF. The CDR3 DNA sequence: TGTGCCAGCAGCGCAGGGGAGAGGGCTGAAGCTTTCTTT.

V gene TRBV30 combines with J gene TRBJ2-2; D gene unclear. Germline loops: CDR1 GTSNPN, CDR2 SVGIG (reference sequence). The CDR3 is made up of 14 amino acids. Trimming stripped 0 bases from V and 8 bases from J, with 13 bases between. CDR3 sequence reads: CAWSVGLAGGELFF. The CDR3 nucleotides read TGTGCCTGGAGTGTAGGTCTGGCCGGGGGGGAGCTGTTTTTT.

The chain couples TRBV5-5 to TRBJ1-1; possible D gene TRBD1, 6 bases. CDR1 SGHKS and CDR2 YYEKEE come from the germline V gene (reference sequence). V was shortened by 4 bases and J by 3 bases, with 19 bases between the two germline ends. The CDR3 is 16 amino acids. The CDR3 DNA reads as TGTGCCAGCAGCCCTGGGGGGGCGCGATCGGACACTGAAGCTTTCTTT. It encodes CASSPGGARSDTEAFF.

This chain connects TRBV15 to TRBJ2-7, with a weak D call TRBD1 (5 bases). The CDR3 is 14 amino acids. V lost 1 base to trimming and J lost 2 bases, with 9 bases between them. CDR1 is LNHNV, CDR2 YYDKDF, per germline (reference sequence). The CDR3 loop is CATSRVARAYEQYF. As DNA, the CDR3 is TGTGCCACCAGCAGAGTTGCCAGGGCCTACGAGCAGTACTTC.

The gene calls are TRBV12-3 or TRBV12-4 and TRBJ2-7, with D possibly TRBD2 on 5 matching bases. The CDR3 runs 13 residues. V was pared by 5 bases and J by 8 bases, with 16 bases between. CDR3 residues: CASSALERTQQYF. In nucleotides, the CDR3 is TGTGCCAGCAGTGCGCTGGAGAGGACTCAGCAGTACTTC.

The J gene is TRBJ2-5, the V gene TRBV4-1; 7 positions agree with TRBD2. The CDR3 has 15 amino acids. The V gene end was trimmed by 1 base and the J gene end by 5 bases; junction bases not matched to a gene: 7. Germline CDR1 and CDR2: MGHRA and YSYEKL. In DNA, the CDR3 is TGCGCCAGCAGCCAAGGGGAGGGGACCTGGGAGACCCAGTACTTC. As protein: CASSQGEGTWETQYF.

This CDR3 is CSGILAGAGTGELFF. Here the CDR3 DNA reads TGCAGCGGGATATTAGCGGGAGCTGGCACCGGGGAGCTGTTTTTT. The rearrangement joins TRBV29-1 to TRBJ2-2, with 9 bases lining up with TRBD2. The V and J ends lost 7 bases and 4 bases, in that order; junction bases with no gene match: 10. This CDR3 spans 15 amino acids. CDR1 SQVTM and CDR2 ANQGSEA come from the germline V gene.